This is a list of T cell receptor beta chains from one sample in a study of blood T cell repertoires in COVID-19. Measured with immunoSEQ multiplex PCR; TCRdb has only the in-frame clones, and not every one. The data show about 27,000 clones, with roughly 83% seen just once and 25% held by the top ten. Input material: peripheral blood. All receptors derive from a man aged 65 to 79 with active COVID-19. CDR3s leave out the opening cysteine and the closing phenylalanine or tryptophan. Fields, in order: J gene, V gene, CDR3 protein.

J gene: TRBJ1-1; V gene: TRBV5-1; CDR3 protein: ASSDGQGGSGAF
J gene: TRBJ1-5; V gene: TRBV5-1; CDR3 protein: ASSRTGQGEFGNQPQH
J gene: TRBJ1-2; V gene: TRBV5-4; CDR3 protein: ASSFAGQGLYGYT
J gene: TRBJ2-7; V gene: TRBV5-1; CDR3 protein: ASSLDSGGDEQY
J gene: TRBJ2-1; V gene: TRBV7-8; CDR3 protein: ASSRGTSGTNEQF
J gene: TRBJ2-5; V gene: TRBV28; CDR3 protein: ASFLVGGVGETQY
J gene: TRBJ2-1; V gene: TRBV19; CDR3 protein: ASSITSGSPLADEQF
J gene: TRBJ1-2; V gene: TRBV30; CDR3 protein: AWTFRDRANYGYT
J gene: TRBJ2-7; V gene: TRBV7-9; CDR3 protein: ASSYDRGAQY
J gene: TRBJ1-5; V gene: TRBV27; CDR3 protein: ASSFGMGNQPQH
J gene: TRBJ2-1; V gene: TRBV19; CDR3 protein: ASSSRLPGLAGGPNNEQF
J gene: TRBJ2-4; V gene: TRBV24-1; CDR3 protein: ATSDFRGGEIVQY
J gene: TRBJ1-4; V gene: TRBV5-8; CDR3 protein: ASSLRWGGEKLF
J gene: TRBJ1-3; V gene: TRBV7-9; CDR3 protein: ASSPSGNTIY
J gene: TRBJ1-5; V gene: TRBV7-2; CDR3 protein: ASSPSTGSQPQH
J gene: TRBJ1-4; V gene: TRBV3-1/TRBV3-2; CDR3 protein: ASATQGQGREKLF
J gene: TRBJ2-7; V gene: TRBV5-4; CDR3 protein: ASSDPGTGTYEQY
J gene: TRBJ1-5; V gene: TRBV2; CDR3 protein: ASSGTGQQPQH
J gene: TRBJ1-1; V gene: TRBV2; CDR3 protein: ASSDVGGDTEAF
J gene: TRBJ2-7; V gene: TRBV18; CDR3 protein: ASSPTEAPSYEQY
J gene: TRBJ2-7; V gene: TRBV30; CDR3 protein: AWASDSYEQY
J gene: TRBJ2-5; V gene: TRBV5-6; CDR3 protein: ASSLFAGENRETQY
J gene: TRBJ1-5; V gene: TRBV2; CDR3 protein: ASSRSGVNQPQH
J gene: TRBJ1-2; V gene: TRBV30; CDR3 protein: AWQRGGPYGYT